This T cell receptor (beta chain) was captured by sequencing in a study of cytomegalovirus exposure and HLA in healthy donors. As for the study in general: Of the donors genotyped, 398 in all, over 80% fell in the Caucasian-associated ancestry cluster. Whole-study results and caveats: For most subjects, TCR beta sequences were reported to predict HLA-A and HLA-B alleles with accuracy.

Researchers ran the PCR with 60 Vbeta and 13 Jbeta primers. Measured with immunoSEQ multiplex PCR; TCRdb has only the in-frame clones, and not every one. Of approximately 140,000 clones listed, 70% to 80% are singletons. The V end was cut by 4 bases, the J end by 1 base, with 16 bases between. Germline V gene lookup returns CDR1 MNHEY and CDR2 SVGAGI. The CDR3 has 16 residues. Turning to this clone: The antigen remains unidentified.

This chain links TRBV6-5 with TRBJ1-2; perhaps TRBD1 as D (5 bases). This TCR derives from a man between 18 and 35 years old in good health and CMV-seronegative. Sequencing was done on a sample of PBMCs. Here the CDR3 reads CASSSQDKAFNYGYTF. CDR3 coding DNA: TGTGCCAGCAGTTCCCAGGACAAGGCGTTTAACTATGGCTACACCTTC.